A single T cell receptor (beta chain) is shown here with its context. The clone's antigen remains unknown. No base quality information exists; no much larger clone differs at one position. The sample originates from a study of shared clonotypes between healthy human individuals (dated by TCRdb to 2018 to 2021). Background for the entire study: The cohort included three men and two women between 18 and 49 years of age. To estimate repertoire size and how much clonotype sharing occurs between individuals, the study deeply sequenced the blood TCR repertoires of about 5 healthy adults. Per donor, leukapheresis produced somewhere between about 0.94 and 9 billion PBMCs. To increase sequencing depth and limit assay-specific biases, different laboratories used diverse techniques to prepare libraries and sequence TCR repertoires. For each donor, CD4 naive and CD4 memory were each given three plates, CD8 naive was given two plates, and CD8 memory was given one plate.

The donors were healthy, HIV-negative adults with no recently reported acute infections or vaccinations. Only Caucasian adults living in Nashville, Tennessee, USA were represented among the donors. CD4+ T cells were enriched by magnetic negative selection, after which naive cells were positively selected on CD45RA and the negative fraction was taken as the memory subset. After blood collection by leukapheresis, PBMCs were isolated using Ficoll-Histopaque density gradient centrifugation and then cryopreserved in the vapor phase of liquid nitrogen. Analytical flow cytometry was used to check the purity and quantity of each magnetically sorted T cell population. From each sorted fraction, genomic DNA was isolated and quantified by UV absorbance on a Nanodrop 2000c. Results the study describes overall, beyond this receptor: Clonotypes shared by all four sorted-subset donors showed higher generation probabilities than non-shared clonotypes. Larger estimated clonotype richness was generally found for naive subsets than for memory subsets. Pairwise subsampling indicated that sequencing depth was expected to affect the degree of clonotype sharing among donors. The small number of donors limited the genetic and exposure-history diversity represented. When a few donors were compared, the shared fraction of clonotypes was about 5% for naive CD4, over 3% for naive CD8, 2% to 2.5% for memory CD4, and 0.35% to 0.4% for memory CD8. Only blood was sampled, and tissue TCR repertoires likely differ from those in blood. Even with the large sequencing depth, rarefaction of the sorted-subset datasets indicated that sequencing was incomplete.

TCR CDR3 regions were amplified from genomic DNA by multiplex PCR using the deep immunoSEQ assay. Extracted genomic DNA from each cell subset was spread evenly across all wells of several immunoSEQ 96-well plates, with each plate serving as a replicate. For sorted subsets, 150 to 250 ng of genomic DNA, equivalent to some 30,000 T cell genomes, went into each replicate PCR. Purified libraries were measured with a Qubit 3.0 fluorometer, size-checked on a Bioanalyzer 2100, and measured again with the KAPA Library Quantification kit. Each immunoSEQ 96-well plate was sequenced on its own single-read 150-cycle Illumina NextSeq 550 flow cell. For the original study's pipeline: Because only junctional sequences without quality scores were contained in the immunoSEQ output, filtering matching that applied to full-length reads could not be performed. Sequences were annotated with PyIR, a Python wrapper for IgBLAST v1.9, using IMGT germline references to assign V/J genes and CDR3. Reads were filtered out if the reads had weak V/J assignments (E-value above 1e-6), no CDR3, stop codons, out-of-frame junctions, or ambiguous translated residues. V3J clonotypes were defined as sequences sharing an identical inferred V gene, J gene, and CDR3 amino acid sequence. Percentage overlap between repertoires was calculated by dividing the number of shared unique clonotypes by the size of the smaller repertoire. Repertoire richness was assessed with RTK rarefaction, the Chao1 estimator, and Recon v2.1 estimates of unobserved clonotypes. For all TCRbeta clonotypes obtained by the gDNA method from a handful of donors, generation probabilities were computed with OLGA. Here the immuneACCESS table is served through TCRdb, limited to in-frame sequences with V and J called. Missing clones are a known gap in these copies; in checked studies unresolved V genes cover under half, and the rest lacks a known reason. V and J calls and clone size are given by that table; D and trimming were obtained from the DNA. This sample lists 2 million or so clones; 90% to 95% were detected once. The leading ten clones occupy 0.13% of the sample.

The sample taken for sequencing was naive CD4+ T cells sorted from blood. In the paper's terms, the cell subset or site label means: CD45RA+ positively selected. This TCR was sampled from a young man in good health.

The sequenced DNA: TGTGCCAGCAGAGGTTGGGGTGGCAATCAGCCCCAGCATTTT. It is translated as CASRGWGGNQPQHF. The chain uses TRBV6-1 and TRBJ1-5, with an unclear D gene assignment. The CDR3 holds 14 amino acids from the cysteine to the phenylalanine. Of the read, only the CDR3 DNA is kept; its 42 bases are in frame from base 1. Trimming costs V 6 bases and J 2 bases, and their ends lie 11 bases apart. The germline V gene specifies MNHNS as CDR1 and SASEGT as CDR2.